These 15 T cell receptor beta chains were all obtained from the same sample, sequenced in a study of blood T cell repertoires in COVID-19 (dated by TCRdb to the early 2020s). Library preparation used the immunoSEQ multiplex PCR assay. This immuneACCESS table, as held by TCRdb, lists in-frame sequences with V and J called but not all clones. Of the missing ones, under half trace to an unresolved V gene in checked studies; the others have no known cause. For this sample there are about 370,000 clones; about 87% appear just once. Jointly, the top ten make up roughly 10% of the sample. The sample comprised peripheral blood. The receptors shown here come from a woman aged 25 to 39 with COVID-19, enrolled during active disease.

V and J are TRBV7-2 and TRBJ2-2, with 7 bases fitting TRBD1. This CDR3 comprises 14 residues. Unmatched junction bases numbered 1, after V lost 0 bases and J lost 6 bases. Germline V gene data show CDR1 as SGHTA and CDR2 as FQGNSA. As DNA, the CDR3 is TGTGCCAGCAGCTTAGCCCAGGGGGCCGGGGAGCTGTTTTTT. Translated: CASSLAQGAGELFF.

The chain links TRBV3-1 (or the pseudogene TRBV3-2) to TRBJ1-1; 8 nucleotides line up with TRBD1. V lost 5 bases, J lost 12 bases, and 11 bases stayed unmatched. This CDR3 has 13 residues. CDR1 and CDR2 from the germline V gene are LGHDT and YNNKEL (reference sequence). The CDR3 nucleotides are TGTGCCAGCAGCACTTCCGGGACAGGCCCAACTTTCTTT. Its translation: CASSTSGTGPTFF.

This clone was detected once. The genes are TRBV5-1 and TRBJ2-5; 7 positions agree with TRBD1. The CDR3 is 15 residues long. From germline, CDR1 is SGHRS and CDR2 YFSETQ. V shed 5 bases, J shed 2 bases, and the junction held 9 bases outside the gene matches. For the CDR3, the DNA is TGCGCCAGCAGTCCGACAGGGCCATTTCAAGAGACCCAGTACTTC. This translates into CASSPTGPFQETQYF.

DNA of the CDR3: TGTGCCAGCAGCCAGGATAGGGGGGGGCTCCAGTACTTC. This encodes CASSQDRGGLQYF. The chain carries TRBV3-1 (or the pseudogene TRBV3-2) and TRBJ2-7; perhaps TRBD2 as D (7 bases). Germline CDR1 is LGHDT and CDR2 is YNNKEL (reference sequence). The CDR3 is made up of 13 amino acids. With 3 bases removed from V and 10 bases from J, the gap between germline ends came to 16 bases.

The chain links TRBV13 to TRBJ2-7, with D possibly matching TRBD2 (6 bases). Germline loops: CDR1 PRHDT, CDR2 FYEKMQ (reference sequence). V lost 7 bases, J lost 5 bases, and 15 bases lay in between. The CDR3 sequence is 13 residues long. CDR3 DNA sequence: TGTGCCAGCACCCCCCAGGGAGGTAACGAGCAGTACTTC. Protein sequence: CASTPQGGNEQYF.

The chain employs TRBV25-1 and TRBJ2-1; possible D gene TRBD2, 6 bases. Trimming cost V 2 bases and J 7 bases, with 15 bases left between them. The CDR3 consists of 15 residues. CDR1 and CDR2 from the germline V gene are MGHDK and SYGVNS. CDR3: CASSEPMIGGNEQFF. DNA for the CDR3: TGTGCCAGCAGTGAACCCATGATTGGGGGGAATGAGCAGTTCTTC.

V is TRBV5-6 and J is TRBJ2-1; D is possibly TRBD2 (5 bases). Germline assignment: CDR1 SGHDT and CDR2 YYEEEE. The CDR3 spans 14 residues. Trimming removed 0 bases from V and 5 bases from J, with 9 bases in between. The CDR3 protein is CASSLDLANNEQFF. Written as DNA, the CDR3 is TGTGCCAGCAGCTTGGATTTAGCGAACAATGAGCAGTTCTTC.

This rearrangement joins TRBV9 to TRBJ2-2, with 7 bases fitting TRBD2. Germline V gives CDR1 SGDLS, CDR2 YYNGEE. With 3 bases clipped from V and 0 bases from J, the junction kept 8 bases outside the gene matches. The CDR3 length is 17 residues. The CDR3 here is CASSGRPGLPNTGELFF. The CDR3 DNA is TGTGCCAGCAGCGGCAGGCCGGGACTACCGAACACCGGGGAGCTGTTTTTT.

For the CDR3, the DNA is TGTGCCAGCAGTTCCGGGACAGGGACTGGAAACACCATATATTTT. Translated, it gives CASSSGTGTGNTIYF. This chain links TRBV28 with TRBJ1-3, with 9 bases fitting TRBD1. This CDR3 has 15 amino acids. V shed 4 bases and J 2 bases; nucleotides not matched to a gene: 3. Germline V CDR1 and CDR2: MDHEN, SYDVKM.

The chain has TRBV2 and TRBJ2-3, with 10 bases aligning to TRBD2. Per the germline V gene, CDR1 is SNHLY and CDR2 is FYNNEI. The trim removed 5 bases at V and 8 bases at J, leaving 13 bases unmatched. The CDR3 totals 16 residues. For the CDR3, the DNA is TGTGCCAGCAGTCCCGCTAGCGGGGGTCTGCTGGGTACGCAGTATTTT. Translated: CASSPASGGLLGTQYF.

This chain uses TRBV2 with TRBJ1-5; D perhaps matches TRBD1 (6 bases). Germline V lookup: CDR1 SNHLY, CDR2 FYNNEI. The CDR3 runs 13 residues. Between the trimmed V and J ends, which lost 6 bases and 6 bases, there was a span of 12 bases. As DNA, the CDR3 is TGTGCCAGCAGGAACAGGGCCCGTCAGCCCCAGCATTTT. As protein: CASRNRARQPQHF.

J is TRBJ1-1 and V is TRBV3-1 (or the pseudogene TRBV3-2); D possibly corresponds to TRBD1 (5 bases). V was trimmed by 4 bases and J by 5 bases, leaving 14 bases between them. Germline V gives CDR1 LGHDT, CDR2 YNNKEL (reference sequence). The CDR3 has 14 residues. The CDR3 DNA reads TGTGCCAGCAGCCGGCGGGAGGGGCGGACTGAAGCTTTCTTT. Encoded protein: CASSRREGRTEAFF.

The V and J genes are TRBV28 and TRBJ2-7, with D uncertain. The ends were cut back, 7 bases at V and 3 bases at J, with 7 bases in the middle. From germline, CDR1 is MDHEN and CDR2 SYDVKM. CDR3 length: 11 amino acids. The CDR3 coding sequence is TGTGCCAGCACCCGTTACTACGAGCAGTACTTC. Translating gives CASTRYYEQYF.

This clone is a singleton in its sample. The chain links TRBV2 to TRBJ2-1, with TRBD2 matching 8 bases. Germline assignment: CDR1 SNHLY and CDR2 FYNNEI. The V gene end was trimmed by 8 bases and the J gene end by 2 bases; junction bases not matched to a gene: 5. The CDR3 loop spans 14 amino acids. CDR3 DNA: TGTGCCAGCGCCCCAGCGGGGGCCTACAATGAGCAGTTCTTC. It encodes CASAPAGAYNEQFF.

The chain is built from TRBV9 and TRBJ2-1; 9 nucleotides match TRBD1. CDR3 length equals 14 residues. Trimming removed 3 bases from V and 7 bases from J; junction bases left unmatched: 5. Germline V gives CDR1 SGDLS, CDR2 YYNGEE. The CDR3, as DNA: TGTGCCAGCAGCGCCCGGGACAGGGTAAATGAGCAGTTCTTC. Its protein product is CASSARDRVNEQFF. The whole variable domain, filled in from reference TRBV9 and TRBJ2-1, reads DSGVTQTPKHLITATGQRVTLRCSPRSGDLSVYWYQQSLDQGLQFLIQYYNGEERAKGNILERFSAQQFPDLHSELNLSSLELGDSALYFCASSARDRVNEQFFGPGTRLTVL.